Shown below are 4 T cell receptor beta chains from a single sample sequenced in a study of blood T cell repertoires in COVID-19. The data were produced by immunoSEQ multiplex PCR, yet TCRdb's version contains in-frame clones alone and is incomplete. This table holds around 170,000 clones, under 90% found once. Source material: peripheral blood. Receptor source: a young man with active or convalescent COVID-19.

This chain links TRBV6-6 with TRBJ2-7; D is ambiguous. The CDR3 consists of 16 residues. Germline CDR1 and CDR2: MNHNY and SVGAGI (reference sequence). The V end lost 0 bases, the J end lost 2 bases, and 14 bases lay between the germline ends. The DNA of the CDR3 is TGTGCCAGCAGTTACTCGACCGGAGTAGGAACCTACGAGCAGTACTTC. Encoded protein: CASSYSTGVGTYEQYF.

The chain carries TRBV10-2 and TRBJ1-2; 9 bases agree with TRBD1. The germline gives CDR1 WSHSY, CDR2 SAAADI. J gave up 8 bases and V 6 bases, and 13 bases lay outside the gene matches. CDR3 size: 15 residues. The CDR3 bases are TGCGCCAGCAGGGAAGACGGGACAGGGCCCGGCGGCTACACCTTC. Protein sequence: CASREDGTGPGGYTF.

The rearrangement uses TRBV6-5 and TRBJ1-6; no definite D call. There are 16 residues in the CDR3. V lost 4 bases, J lost 0 bases, and 10 bases lay in between. CDR1 and CDR2 (germline): MNHEY, SVGAGI. DNA for the CDR3: TGTGCCAGCAGTTTCGCCAGTGACTCCTATAATTCACCCCTCCACTTT. Encoded protein: CASSFASDSYNSPLHF.

The rearrangement joins TRBV6-5 to TRBJ2-7, with 9 bases fitting TRBD1. After removal of 5 bases from V and 5 bases from J, the junction contained 10 bases not matched to a gene. CDR1 MNHEY and CDR2 SVGAGI come from the germline V gene. The CDR3 contains 15 residues. CDR3 residues: CASSRRTGAADEQYF. The CDR3 DNA reads as TGTGCCAGCAGTAGGAGGACAGGGGCCGCCGACGAGCAGTACTTC.